One and the same sample provided the 25 T cell receptor beta chains below, sequenced in a study of shared clonotypes between healthy human individuals. Clones were sequenced by immunoSEQ multiplex PCR, and TCRdb holds only the in-frame ones, with some missing. The sample records over 400,000 clones, over 70% being singletons. The sequenced material came from PBMCs. The receptors derive from a woman in her thirties or forties in good health. Some clones in this sample may be carry-over from other donors' samples.

The CDR3 DNA is TGTGCCAGCAGTTCCCCGGGACAGGGATCGAACACCGGGGAGCTGTTTTTT. Encoded protein: CASSSPGQGSNTGELFF. This rearrangement joins TRBV27 to TRBJ2-2, with 9 positions matching TRBD1. Looked up from germline, CDR1 is MNHEY and CDR2 is SMNVEV (reference sequence). The CDR3 covers 17 residues. V dropped 4 bases and J dropped 0; count of bases not matched to a gene: 6.

In regard to this clone: Other DNA sequences within the sample encode an identical CDR3. This chain uses TRBV30 with TRBJ1-2; 7 bases are shared with TRBD1. Germline V CDR1 and CDR2: GTSNPN, SVGIG (reference sequence). The CDR3 loop spans 13 amino acids. The V gene end was trimmed by 7 bases and the J gene end by 4 bases; junction bases not matched to a gene: 9. CDR3: CAFLPGQTYGYTF. The CDR3 nucleotides are TGTGCCTTCCTTCCGGGACAGACCTATGGCTACACCTTC.

The genes are TRBV19 and TRBJ1-5; TRBD1 is a possible D gene (5 bases). V was clipped by 2 bases and J by 4 bases, with 18 bases between them. Germline values: CDR1 LNHDA, CDR2 SQIVND (reference sequence). The CDR3 spans 17 residues. The CDR3 region is CASSIWPGQRANQPQHF. Written as DNA, the CDR3 is TGTGCCAGTAGTATATGGCCAGGGCAAAGGGCTAATCAGCCCCAGCATTTT.

Concerning this clone: One base away lies a much larger clone, so this may be a sequencing read error. Different DNA sequences within this sample yield the same CDR3. The chain couples TRBV5-4 to TRBJ2-1; 8 bases fit TRBD2. This CDR3 region has 15 residues. The germline gives CDR1 SGHNT, CDR2 YYREEE (reference sequence). J lost 9 bases, V lost 7 bases, and 15 bases had no gene match. For the CDR3, the DNA is TGTGCCAGCGCAGCCAGCGGGAGTCAGGTGGGTGAGCAGTTCTTC. Translated: CASAASGSQVGEQFF.

The chain carries TRBV5-6 and TRBJ2-3; 10 bases align to TRBD2. This CDR3 has 17 amino acids. Germline assignment: CDR1 SGHDT and CDR2 YYEEEE. Trimming removed 5 bases from V and 6 bases from J; junction bases left unmatched: 15. In nucleotides, the CDR3 is TGTGCCAGCAGTATAAGCGGGAGGGCCCCTACATGGGATACGCAGTATTTT. It encodes CASSISGRAPTWDTQYF.

Comment on this clone: This may stem from a read error, because a much larger clone lies one nucleotide away. The same CDR3 can be traced to other DNA sequences in this sample. This sequence joins TRBV6-4 and TRBJ2-3; TRBD2 aligns across 11 bases. The CDR3 length is 16 residues. Germline V gene data show CDR1 as MRHNA and CDR2 as SNTAGT. The chain's CDR3 is CASSDGIAGGRDTQYF. Here the CDR3 DNA reads TGTGCCAGCAGTGATGGTATAGCGGGAGGGCGTGATACTCAGTATTTT.

This clone was recorded once. The chain is built from TRBV30 and TRBJ2-7, with 7 bases lining up with TRBD2. This CDR3 is built from 12 residues. J gave up 5 bases and V 0 bases, and 1 base lay outside the gene matches. Germline V gene data show CDR1 as GTSNPN and CDR2 as SVGIG (reference sequence). The DNA of the CDR3 is TGTGCCTGGAGTGTGGCGGGGGACGAGCAGTACTTC. As protein: CAWSVAGDEQYF.

About this clone: The junction differs from germline at one of its ends, possibly a read error. This chain connects TRBV2 to TRBJ2-3; tentative D call: TRBD2 (6 bases). The CDR3 consists of 14 residues. Germline loops: CDR1 SNHLY, CDR2 FYNNEI. The CDR3 loop reads CARRERGAGDTQYF. CDR3 DNA sequence: TGTGCCCGCAGGGAGCGAGGAGCGGGAGATACGCAGTATTTT.

As concerns this clone: The identical CDR3 is also encoded by other nucleotide sequences in the sample. The chain combines TRBV6-6 with TRBJ2-7; the D gene is possibly TRBD1 (6 bases). Trimming took off 7 bases at V and 2 bases at J, with 18 bases between the two ends. The germline gives CDR1 MNHNY, CDR2 SVGAGI (reference sequence). CDR3 length: 15 amino acids. CDR3 sequence: CASTQGSGTAYEQYF. Here the CDR3 DNA reads TGTGCCAGCACCCAGGGGTCAGGGACGGCCTACGAGCAGTACTTC.

V gene TRBV6-4 combines with J gene TRBJ1-2, with D possibly being TRBD1 (6 bases). The CDR3 is made up of 13 amino acids. Germline lookup yields CDR1 MRHNA and CDR2 SNTAGT. V lost 6 bases and J 10 bases, leaving 18 bases between the germline ends. Here the CDR3 DNA reads TGTGCCAGCAGCGTGGACAGCGGACATCCCTACACCTTC. It codes for CASSVDSGHPYTF.

This clone came up once. The chain is built from TRBV9 and TRBJ1-4; D gene ambiguous. V lost 5 bases and J 5 bases, leaving 16 bases between the germline ends. This CDR3 spans 15 amino acids. From germline, CDR1 is SGDLS and CDR2 YYNGEE. The CDR3 region is CASSKTDYRNEKLFF. CDR3 sequence (DNA): TGTGCCAGCAGTAAAACGGATTATAGGAATGAAAAACTGTTTTTT.

The rearrangement links TRBV11-2 to TRBJ2-7; weak D call: TRBD2 (5 bases). Trimming took 3 bases from V and 7 from J, leaving 10 bases between them. The CDR3 runs 12 residues. CDR1 and CDR2 (germline): SGHAT, FQNNGV. Here the CDR3 reads CASSLLTGEQYF. DNA for the CDR3: TGTGCCAGCAGCTTGCTGACGGGAGAGCAGTACTTC.

CDR3 loop: CASGVSKNIQYF. CDR3 coding DNA: TGTGCCAGCGGAGTTTCCAAAAACATTCAGTACTTC. V usage is TRBV27 and J usage is TRBJ2-4; D gene unclear. Trimming removed 8 bases at V and 2 bases at J, with 7 bases between. Germline V gene lookup returns CDR1 MNHEY and CDR2 SMNVEV (reference sequence). The CDR3 runs to 12 residues.

The genes are TRBV4-3 and TRBJ1-1, with D hard to call. V was trimmed by 8 bases and J by 5 bases, leaving 15 bases between them. Germline values: CDR1 LGHNA, CDR2 YSLEER. This CDR3 is built from 13 residues. The CDR3 region has the DNA TGCGCCAGCGGCCTCGGGGATGGTACTGAAGCTTTCTTT. It translates to CASGLGDGTEAFF.

Regarding this clone: Other DNA sequences in the same sample also yield this CDR3. The chain combines TRBV18 with TRBJ2-5; D assignment may be TRBD1 or TRBD2 (5 bases each). The CDR3 has 13 amino acids. With 6 bases removed from V and 1 base from J, the gap between germline ends came to 9 bases. Germline V gene sequence: CDR1 KGHSH, CDR2 LQKENI. In DNA form, the CDR3 reads TGTGCCAGCTCCCCGGGACCCCAAGAGACCCAGTACTTC. Encoded protein: CASSPGPQETQYF.

V and J are TRBV5-1 and TRBJ1-2; D unresolved. CDR1 is SGHRS and CDR2 is YFSETQ in the germline V gene. Trimming pared 3 bases from V and 3 bases from J, leaving 9 bases between. This CDR3 spans 13 amino acids. CDR3 sequence (DNA): TGCGCCAGCAGCTCAACAGTTGACTATGGCTACACCTTC. Its translation: CASSSTVDYGYTF.

CDR3 sequence: CASSIVATGQETQYF. DNA for the CDR3: TGTGCCAGTAGTATAGTCGCGACAGGACAAGAGACCCAGTACTTC. J is TRBJ2-5 and V is TRBV19; a weak D match, TRBD1 (6 bases). V was pared by 1 base and J by 2 bases, with 11 bases between. CDR1 and CDR2 (germline): LNHDA, SQIVND (reference sequence). The CDR3 is 15 amino acids.

The rearrangement uses TRBV7-9 and TRBJ1-2, with a possible D match to TRBD1 (6 bases). Germline V lookup: CDR1 SEHNR, CDR2 FQNEAQ (reference sequence). Trimming left V 5 bases short and J 2 bases short, with 15 bases between. CDR3 length: 15 residues. CDR3 region: CASSQGREQNYGYTF. CDR3 coding DNA: TGTGCCAGCAGCCAGGGGCGGGAGCAGAACTATGGCTACACCTTC. Filled out from reference TRBV7-9 and TRBJ1-2, the complete variable domain reads DTGVSQNPRHKITKRGQNVTFRCDPISEHNRLYWYRQTLGQGPEFLTYFQNEAQLEKSRLLSDRFSAERPKGSFSTLEIQRTEQGDSAMYLCASSQGREQNYGYTFGSGTRLTVV.

The rearrangement links TRBV7-7 to TRBJ2-1, with D perhaps TRBD1 (6 bases). This CDR3 comprises 14 residues. Germline lookup yields CDR1 SSHAT and CDR2 FNYEAQ (reference sequence). The V and J ends lost 5 bases and 10 bases respectively, with 18 bases between them. The CDR3 loop reads CASSRQVGYGEQFF. CDR3 DNA: TGTGCCAGCAGCCGACAGGTGGGGTATGGGGAGCAGTTCTTC.

This chain connects TRBV4-1 to TRBJ2-7, with D perhaps TRBD1 (5 bases). Trimming cost V 4 bases and J 2 bases, with 15 bases left between them. From germline, CDR1 is MGHRA and CDR2 YSYEKL. The CDR3 length is 15 residues. The CDR3 sequence is CASSLKPRVAYEQYF. The CDR3 DNA follows: TGCGCCAGCAGCCTCAAACCCAGGGTTGCCTACGAGCAGTACTTC.

The chain recombines TRBV19 with TRBJ2-2, with unresolved D. V lost 4 bases and J 6 bases, leaving 6 bases between the germline ends. In germline, CDR1 is LNHDA, CDR2 SQIVND (reference sequence). The CDR3 covers 12 residues. The CDR3, as DNA: TGTGCCAGTAGTACCCTCCCCGGGGAGCTGTTTTTT. This gives the protein CASSTLPGELFF.

The chain couples TRBV7-2 to TRBJ1-1; 7 positions match TRBD1. Germline V gives CDR1 SGHTA, CDR2 FQGNSA. With V trimmed by 6 bases and J by 3 bases, 7 bases remained unmatched. The CDR3 covers 14 residues. CDR3 DNA: TGTGCCAGCAGGGACAACAGGGGCTACACTGAAGCTTTCTTT. It encodes CASRDNRGYTEAFF. Together with reference TRBV7-2 and TRBJ1-1, the CDR3 gives the full variable domain: GAGVSQSPSNKVTEKGKDVELRCDPISGHTALYWYRQSLGQGLEFLIYFQGNSAPDKSGLPSDRFSAERTGGSVSTLTIQRTQQEDSAVYLCASRDNRGYTEAFFGQGTRLTVV.

With regard to this clone: It may be a read error: a sequence one base away is much more abundant. The CDR3 does not close with the conserved phenylalanine or tryptophan, likely indicating a read error. The sample contains more than one DNA sequence encoding this CDR3. This chain connects TRBV11-1 to TRBJ1-1; no firm D call. This CDR3 region has 12 residues. Germline lookup yields CDR1 SGHAT and CDR2 FQDESV (reference sequence). CDR3 sequence (DNA): TGCGCCAGCAGCTTTGATCGGGCTGAAGCTTTCTCT. It is translated as CASSFDRAEAFS.

The sample holds one count of this clone. The V and J genes are TRBV30 and TRBJ1-5, with D perhaps matching TRBD1 (6 bases). The germline V gene has CDR1 GTSNPN and CDR2 SVGIG (reference sequence). The CDR3 loop spans 16 amino acids. Deletions cut 3 bases from V and 1 base from J, with 16 bases between. CDR3 nucleotide sequence: TGTGCCTGGAGCCCCCCGGGGGCGTGGAGCAATCAGCCCCAGCATTTT. The encoded protein is CAWSPPGAWSNQPQHF.

Comments on this clone: With a far larger clone one base away, a read error is the likely cause. The chain links TRBV11-2 to TRBJ1-1, with D perhaps TRBD1 (6 bases). V lost 5 bases and J lost 1, with 8 bases in between. Germline V gives CDR1 SGHAT, CDR2 FQNNGV. CDR3 length: 13 amino acids. The CDR3 loop is CASSPTGNTEAFF. CDR3 in DNA: TGTGCCAGCAGCCCGACAGGGAACACTGAAGCTTTCTTT.